The sequence of this TCR beta chain was determined in a study of blood T cells in healthy people across ages. The CDR3 is 14 amino acids. Looked up from germline, CDR1 is SGHVS and CDR2 is FQNEAQ. Trimming removed 5 bases at V and 1 base at J, with 9 bases between. There are many counts of this clonotype. The antigen is unknown. The study's findings and limits: Long-lived donors had more naive CD4+ cells and higher diversity than aged donors.

Then a second PCR, running about 6 to 11 cycles, was carried out with a sample-barcoded 5' primer and a J-beta primer mix. Researchers report that a template-switch adaptor with 12 random nucleotides tagged each cDNA molecule. TCRdb re-called the 5' RACE reads through MiXCR, storing one row per CDR3 protein. The sample contains just under 750,000 distinct CDR3 sequences, about 24% of which appear only once. Per-sample yields of isolated PBMCs were at least 6.5 million. The clonotype originates from a man between 65 and 85 years old in good health. Material: blood. V is TRBV7-8 and J is TRBJ1-5; D might be TRBD1 (5 bases). The CDR3 region is CASSVRDSNQPQHF. CDR3 bases: TGTGCCAGCAGCGTCCGGGACAGCAATCAGCCCCAGCATTTT.